This T cell receptor beta chain was found in a study of T and B cells in COVID-19 patients. About the research overall: Peripheral blood came from COVID-19 patients with active infection or after recovery. Recovered patients mostly had mild to moderate COVID-19 managed as outpatients. Nine tenths of the roughly 20 active-infection patients had comorbidities associated with unfavorable COVID-19 outcome.

Germline loops: CDR1 SGHNT, CDR2 YENEEA. The CDR3 has 14 amino acids. V was clipped by 7 bases and J by 4 bases; unmatched bases: 9. As regards this clonotype: The antigen is not known.

Multiplex PCR with BIOMED2 TRB-A/B primer pools amplified TRB rearrangements. TCRdb analysed the multiplex PCR reads with MiXCR anew, one entry per CDR3 protein. Counted here are approximately 8,000 distinct CDR3 sequences, 35% to 50% occurring once; the ten biggest clones make up over 2.5%. General study results and limits: Clonality of TRB repertoires was high in active COVID-19; recovery brought above-healthy diversity and richness.

Blood genomic DNA input for TRB amplification was 250-500 ng. The chain links TRBV11-3 to TRBJ2-7, with 8 bases identical to TRBD2. The sequenced sample was blood. The TCR originated in a human donor who had recovered from COVID-19. This CDR3 reads CASKTQAGAYEQYF. The DNA for the CDR3 is TGTGCCAGCAAAACCCAAGCGGGGGCTTACGAGCAGTACTTC.